Presented here are 26 T cell receptor beta chains from one specimen sequenced in a study of early T cells in non-severe SARS-CoV-2 infection. TCRdb re-analysed the 5' RACE reads in MiXCR, keeping a single row per CDR3 protein. Of some 80,000 distinct CDR3 sequences in the sample, approximately 12% were seen once. Sequencing was carried out using whole blood. The receptors originated from an adult who was a healthcare worker with PCR-confirmed SARS-CoV-2 infection or an uninfected control (not recorded which).

This clonotype was counted at least ten times. J is TRBJ2-3 and V is TRBV7-8, with 9 bases matching TRBD1. J was trimmed by 3 bases and V by 1 base; bases with no gene match: 8. The CDR3 has 17 amino acids. Germline CDR1 SGHVS, CDR2 FQNEAQ. The CDR3 loop reads CASSLELGTGQTDTQYF. DNA for the CDR3: TGTGCCAGCAGCTTAGAGTTGGGGACAGGGCAGACAGATACGCAGTATTTT.

This clonotype was seen more than once but under ten times. This chain links TRBV28 with TRBJ1-4, with D perhaps matching TRBD1 (5 bases). The length of the CDR3 is 15 residues. V dropped 4 bases and J dropped 5 bases, with 14 bases sitting between them. Per germline, CDR1 MDHEN and CDR2 SYDVKM. CDR3 region: CASSSPGRANEKLFF. The CDR3 region has the DNA TGTGCCAGCAGTTCCCCGGGACGGGCAAATGAAAAACTGTTTTTT.

The chain has TRBV7-6 and TRBJ2-5; 8 positions agree with TRBD2. The CDR3 length is 14 residues. V dropped 5 bases and J dropped 1; count of bases not matched to a gene: 3. Germline CDR1 SGHVS, CDR2 FNYEAQ. CDR3 region: CASSGGRTQETQYF. CDR3 DNA sequence: TGTGCCAGCAGCGGCGGGAGGACCCAAGAGACCCAGTACTTC.

This chain joins TRBV28 and TRBJ2-1; 9 bases agree with TRBD1. The junction had 2 bases not matched to a gene; V was cut back by 6 bases and J by 2 bases. Germline V gives CDR1 MDHEN, CDR2 SYDVKM. CDR3 length: 14 residues. CDR3: CASRGQGTYNEQFF. The CDR3 region has the DNA TGTGCCAGCAGAGGACAGGGGACCTACAATGAGCAGTTCTTC.

This chain links TRBV9 with TRBJ2-7; 9 bases are shared with TRBD1. Germline loops: CDR1 SGDLS, CDR2 YYNGEE. CDR3 length: 14 amino acids. The J segment lost 2 bases and the V segment lost 0 bases, leaving 0 bases of the junction unmatched. CDR3 residues: CASSVGTGAYEQYF. The CDR3 DNA reads TGTGCCAGCAGCGTAGGGACAGGGGCCTACGAGCAGTACTTC.

The chain couples TRBV30 to TRBJ1-1; TRBD1 might be the D (5 bases). V dropped 5 bases and J dropped 1 base, with 5 bases sitting between them. Germline lookup yields CDR1 GTSNPN and CDR2 SVGIG (reference sequence). The CDR3 runs 11 residues. For the CDR3, the DNA is TGTGCCTGGGACAGGAACACTGAAGCTTTCTTT. It is translated as CAWDRNTEAFF. The variable domain in full, with the rest retrieved from reference TRBV30 and TRBJ1-1, is SQTIHQWPATLVQPVGSPLSLECTVEGTSNPNLYWYRQAAGRGLQLLFYSVGIGQISSEVPQNLSASRPQDRQFILSSKKLLLSDSGFYLCAWDRNTEAFFGQGTRLTVV.

CDR3 in DNA: TGTGCCATCGGACAGGGGACCGAGCAGTACTTC. Its protein product is CAIGQGTEQYF. The V and J genes are TRBV10-3 and TRBJ2-7; TRBD1 aligns across 9 bases. Germline assignment: CDR1 ENHRY and CDR2 SYGVKD. V lost 8 bases and J lost 6; bases outside the gene matches: 2. The CDR3 totals 11 residues.

The chain is built from TRBV5-1 and TRBJ2-3; 8 nucleotides align to TRBD2. Per the germline V gene, CDR1 is SGHRS and CDR2 is YFSETQ. Trimming took 2 bases from V and 2 from J; bases not matched to a gene: 4. The CDR3 loop spans 15 amino acids. CDR3 amino acids: CASSFIAGPTDTQYF. The CDR3 DNA is TGCGCCAGCAGCTTTATAGCGGGACCCACAGATACGCAGTATTTT.

This clonotype was seen only a few times. V is TRBV7-3 and J is TRBJ2-7; the match to TRBD2 covers 9 bases. The V gene's germline CDR1 is SGHTA and CDR2 FQGTGA. V dropped 3 bases and J dropped 5; count of bases not matched to a gene: 11. The CDR3 length is 16 residues. The CDR3 loop is CASSLQAGGAGNEQYF. Here the CDR3 DNA reads TGTGCCAGCAGCTTGCAAGCGGGAGGAGCGGGGAACGAGCAGTACTTC.

The J gene is TRBJ1-1, the V gene TRBV18; D perhaps matches TRBD1 (5 bases). This CDR3 is 14 amino acids long. Per germline, CDR1 KGHSH and CDR2 LQKENI. Trimming removed 2 bases from V and 0 bases from J, with 7 bases in between. The CDR3 loop reads CASSPAGMNTEAFF. CDR3 coding DNA: TGTGCCAGCTCACCAGCAGGGATGAACACTGAAGCTTTCTTT.

This clonotype was counted between two and nine times. The chain couples TRBV5-3 to TRBJ1-2; 7 bases are shared with TRBD1. TRBV5-3 is annotated as an ORF whose role is uncertain. V gave up 3 bases and J gave up 2 bases; unmatched junction bases: 22. The CDR3 loop spans 20 amino acids. Written as DNA, the CDR3 is TGTGCCAGAAGCTCATATCCCTCTGAGGGGGCCGTAGCAGAGAACTATGGCTACACCTTC. Its translation is CARSSYPSEGAVAENYGYTF.

In this sample, this clonotype turned up a few times. The chain couples TRBV3-1 to TRBJ2-7; 8 bases align to TRBD1. This CDR3 has 15 residues. Trimming removed 3 bases from V and 2 bases from J; junction bases left unmatched: 6. Germline CDR1 is LGHDT and CDR2 is YNNKEL (reference sequence). The CDR3 DNA reads as TGTGCCAGCAGCCATCCGGGACAGGCGCCCTACGAGCAGTACTTC. Protein product: CASSHPGQAPYEQYF.

This clonotype has more than one count but fewer than ten. The V and J genes are TRBV4-2 and TRBJ1-4, with TRBD1 matching over 8 bases. CDR3 length equals 17 residues. CDR1 is LGHNA, CDR2 YNFKEQ, per germline. The V segment lost 1 base and the J segment 8 bases; nucleotides outside the gene matches: 12. The CDR3 coding sequence is TGTGCCAGCAGCCAAGTTTACCTAGGACAGGGAAACGAAAAACTGTTTTTT. Translating it yields CASSQVYLGQGNEKLFF.

The genes are TRBV12-3 or TRBV12-4 and TRBJ2-6; 8 bases map to TRBD1. V dropped 5 bases and J dropped 0; count of bases not matched to a gene: 6. There are 17 residues in the CDR3. In DNA, the CDR3 is TGTGCCAGCAGTAAAGACAGGGGCAGCTCTGGGGCCAACGTCCTGACTTTC. Amino acid sequence: CASSKDRGSSGANVLTF.

The sample holds many counts of this clonotype. V gene TRBV28 combines with J gene TRBJ2-3; D is possibly TRBD1 (6 bases). V lost 5 bases and J lost 0, with 9 bases in between. CDR3 length equals 14 residues. Germline values: CDR1 MDHEN, CDR2 SYDVKM. CDR3 sequence: CASSITGSTDTQYF. CDR3 DNA sequence: TGTGCCAGCAGTATCACAGGGAGCACAGATACGCAGTATTTT.

The sample holds many counts of this clonotype. The chain recombines TRBV29-1 with TRBJ1-5; D is ambiguous. V was clipped by 4 bases and J by 5 bases, with 9 bases between them. Germline V lookup: CDR1 SQVTM, CDR2 ANQGSEA. CDR3 length equals 12 residues. In nucleotides, the CDR3 is TGCAGCGTTGTGGTGGGCGATCAGCCCCAGCATTTT. Its protein is CSVVVGDQPQHF.

This clonotype has more than one count but fewer than ten. This rearrangement joins TRBV9 to TRBJ2-1; 9 bases fit TRBD1. This CDR3 comprises 15 residues. Looked up from germline, CDR1 is SGDLS and CDR2 is YYNGEE. V shed 3 bases and J 3 bases; nucleotides not matched to a gene: 4. In DNA, the CDR3 is TGTGCCAGCAGCGCCACGGACAGGGGCTACAATGAGCAGTTCTTC. Amino acid sequence: CASSATDRGYNEQFF.

This clonotype was counted only a few times. The gene calls are TRBV29-1 and TRBJ2-1, with 11 bases fitting TRBD2. This CDR3 has 14 amino acids. Germline V gives CDR1 SQVTM, CDR2 ANQGSEA. V shed 6 bases, J shed 7 bases, and the junction held 8 bases outside the gene matches. CDR3 DNA: TGCAGCGTCTCCACTAGCGGGAGAAGTAATGAGCAGTTCTTC. It is translated as CSVSTSGRSNEQFF.

The CDR3 protein is CASSLEGSEQYF. DNA for the CDR3: TGTGCCAGCAGCTTAGAGGGGTCGGAGCAGTACTTC. The rearrangement joins TRBV7-6 to TRBJ2-7, with a tentative D call TRBD1 (5 bases). Trimming took off 1 base at V and 7 bases at J, with 8 bases between the two ends. Germline-derived CDR1 and CDR2 are SGHVS and FNYEAQ. The CDR3 consists of 12 residues.

This clonotype appeared a few times. The chain combines TRBV5-1 with TRBJ1-4; TRBD1 is a possible D gene (5 bases). CDR1 is SGHRS and CDR2 is YFSETQ in the germline V gene. This CDR3 is built from 15 residues. V lost 4 bases to trimming and J lost 6 bases, with 16 bases between them. The CDR3: CASSPGTLGDEKLFF. The CDR3 nucleotides are TGCGCCAGCAGCCCCGGGACTCTCGGGGATGAAAAACTGTTTTTT.

Only a few counts were recorded for this clonotype. The chain is built from TRBV5-8 and TRBJ2-1, with 12 nucleotides matching TRBD2. The CDR3 is made up of 19 amino acids. V gave up 1 base and J gave up 0 bases; unmatched junction bases: 8. Germline loops: CDR1 SGHTS, CDR2 YDEGEE. Here the CDR3 reads CASSLFRTSGDSSYNEQFF. CDR3 in DNA: TGTGCCAGCAGCTTGTTCAGGACTAGCGGGGATAGCTCCTACAATGAGCAGTTCTTC. Based on the CDR3 plus reference TRBV5-8 and TRBJ2-1, the full variable domain is EAGVTQSPTHLIKTRGQQATLRCSPISGHTSVYWYQQALGLGLQFLLWYDEGEERNRGNFPPRFSGRQFPNYSSELNVNALELEDSALYLCASSLFRTSGDSSYNEQFFGPGTRLTVL.

This clonotype was detected ten times or more. The chain has TRBV28 and TRBJ2-7; TRBD1 might be the D (5 bases). The germline V and J ends were trimmed by 3 bases and 3 bases, with 15 bases remaining between them. CDR1 and CDR2 from the germline V gene are MDHEN and SYDVKM. CDR3 length: 15 residues. CDR3 in amino acids: CASSLRGQSFYEQYF. The CDR3 region has the DNA TGTGCCAGCAGTTTGAGAGGACAAAGTTTCTACGAGCAGTACTTC.

In its sample, this clonotype was seen a few times. The CDR3 DNA sequence: TGTGCCAGCACCAATGGGGGGGGACTAGCACTTGAGCAGTTCTTC. Protein sequence: CASTNGGGLALEQFF. The rearrangement links TRBV6-6 to TRBJ2-1; the match to TRBD2 covers 9 bases. The junction had 13 bases not matched to a gene; V was cut back by 7 bases and J by 9 bases. The CDR3 spans 15 residues. Per the germline V gene, CDR1 is MNHNY and CDR2 is SVGAGI (reference sequence).

The V call is TRBV6-5, the J call TRBJ2-5, with 12 positions matching TRBD2. The CDR3 is 12 amino acids. Looked up from germline, CDR1 is MNHEY and CDR2 is SVGAGI. J gave up 7 bases and V 6 bases, and 0 bases lay outside the gene matches. CDR3 nucleotides: TGTGCCAGCAGGACTAGCGGGGGGACCCAGTACTTC. Translated, it gives CASRTSGGTQYF.

The chain has TRBV3-1 and TRBJ2-1, with D possibly matching TRBD2 (5 bases). CDR3 size: 16 residues. The V end was cut by 4 bases, the J end by 7 bases, with 20 bases between. The germline CDR1 and CDR2 sequences are LGHDT and YNNKEL (reference sequence). The CDR3 is CASSPKVIARGNEQFF. The CDR3 region has the DNA TGTGCCAGCAGCCCCAAGGTGATAGCGAGAGGGAATGAGCAGTTCTTC.

The chain carries TRBV20-1 and TRBJ2-7; TRBD1 matches 10 bases. The germline V gene encodes CDR1 DFQATT and CDR2 SNEGSKA (reference sequence). The CDR3 is made up of 17 amino acids. The junction had 11 bases not matched to a gene; V was cut back by 0 bases and J by 3 bases. The CDR3 spells CSARDRHGGQGVYEQYF. The CDR3 DNA is TGCAGTGCTAGAGATCGTCACGGAGGACAGGGGGTCTACGAGCAGTACTTC.